This passage covers 20 T cell receptor beta chains from one sample sequenced in a study of Ad26.COV2.S vaccination and SARS-CoV-2 variants. Clones were read by immunoSEQ multiplex PCR, and TCRdb kept only the in-frame ones, dropping some. This sample has fewer than 400,000 clones, with almost 90% found just once. This sample's treatment: approximately 18 received Ad26.COV2.S at low or high dose, single or two shots; roughly five received placebo; per-sample allocation not given. The samples date from day 63 after the first vaccine or placebo injection. This material consisted of peripheral blood, taken in a trial of Ad26.COV2.S vaccine versus placebo. The source of these receptors is a person aged 18-60 years who received the Ad26.COV2.S COVID-19 vaccine or a placebo.

The chain joins TRBV15 to TRBJ1-1; 8 bases align to TRBD1. Germline loops: CDR1 LNHNV, CDR2 YYDKDF (reference sequence). The V and J ends lost 0 bases and 4 bases, in that order; junction bases with no gene match: 4. The CDR3 has 15 amino acids. Written as DNA, the CDR3 is TGTGCCACCAGCAGAGACAGGGGGCTTCGCACTGAAGCTTTCTTT. Its translation is CATSRDRGLRTEAFF.

This chain uses TRBV18 with TRBJ1-4, with D hard to call. This CDR3 is built from 13 residues. The V end was cut by 6 bases, the J end by 8 bases, with 13 bases between. The germline CDR1 and CDR2 sequences are KGHSH and LQKENI. The CDR3 DNA reads TGTGCCAGCTCGTCTGGTCAGGAGGAAAAACTGTTTTTT. Translation gives CASSSGQEEKLFF.

V is TRBV28 and J is TRBJ2-7; possibly TRBD1 for D (7 bases). Germline V CDR1 and CDR2: MDHEN, SYDVKM. V lost 10 bases, J lost 2 bases, and 18 bases lay in between. The CDR3 has 14 residues. The CDR3 coding sequence is TGTGCCACCCGAGTCCAGGGGGGAGCCTACGAGCAGTACTTC. Amino acid sequence: CATRVQGGAYEQYF.

V usage is TRBV10-2 and J usage is TRBJ1-1; D is ambiguous. This CDR3 region has 16 residues. The ends were cut back, 8 bases at V and 6 bases at J, with 25 bases in the middle. Germline CDR1 reads WSHSY; CDR2 reads SAAADI. CDR3 protein: CASRVRGPTPYAEAFF. The CDR3 nucleotides are TGCGCCAGCCGTGTTCGAGGACCCACTCCCTACGCTGAAGCTTTCTTT.

The chain is built from TRBV7-6 and TRBJ2-1, with a possible D match to TRBD2 (6 bases). The ends were cut back, 4 bases at V and 3 bases at J, with 16 bases in the middle. Germline-derived CDR1 and CDR2 are SGHVS and FNYEAQ. The CDR3 covers 16 residues. The CDR3 protein is CASSSLGASDYNEQFF. The DNA of the CDR3 is TGTGCCAGCAGCTCACTAGGGGCTAGCGACTACAATGAGCAGTTCTTC.

The chain has TRBV9 and TRBJ2-3; the match to TRBD2 covers 11 bases. The CDR3 has 17 amino acids. V was pared by 0 bases and J by 1 base, with 4 bases of the junction left unmatched. The germline gives CDR1 SGDLS, CDR2 YYNGEE. The CDR3 loop reads CASSVALLAGGTDTQYF. CDR3 bases: TGTGCCAGCAGCGTAGCCTTACTAGCGGGAGGCACAGATACGCAGTATTTT.

The chain carries TRBV3-1 (or the pseudogene TRBV3-2) and TRBJ1-3; D call uncertain. The germline V gene encodes CDR1 LGHDT and CDR2 YNNKEL (reference sequence). This CDR3 comprises 14 residues. Trimming left V 7 bases short and J 3 bases short, with 13 bases between. CDR3 coding DNA: TGTGCCAGCAACCACCGGGCTCTTGGAAACACCATATATTTT. Translated: CASNHRALGNTIYF.

CDR3 amino acids: CAISGGQNTEAFF. CDR3 nucleotide sequence: TGTGCCATCAGTGGTGGACAGAACACTGAAGCTTTCTTT. V is TRBV10-3 and J is TRBJ1-1, with a tentative D call TRBD1 (5 bases). This CDR3 is built from 13 residues. Germline CDR1 and CDR2: ENHRY and SYGVKD. The V end lost 4 bases, the J end lost 1 base, and 7 bases lay between the germline ends.

Written as DNA, the CDR3 is TGTGCCAGTAGTATAGAGGGCTCATACACCGGGGAGCTGTTTTTT. Its translation: CASSIEGSYTGELFF. The chain joins TRBV19 to TRBJ2-2; D unresolved. This CDR3 region has 15 residues. Germline CDR1 and CDR2: LNHDA and SQIVND (reference sequence). With 0 bases removed from V and 3 bases from J, the gap between germline ends came to 8 bases.

This chain joins TRBV3-1 (or the pseudogene TRBV3-2) and TRBJ2-1; TRBD1 agrees at 9 bases. Germline V gene data show CDR1 as LGHDT and CDR2 as YNNKEL (reference sequence). The ends lost 1 base at V and 4 bases at J; junction bases unmatched: 11. This CDR3 is 18 amino acids long. CDR3 sequence: CASSQVPLTGGGYNEQFF. CDR3 bases: TGTGCCAGCAGCCAAGTACCATTGACAGGGGGGGGGTACAATGAGCAGTTCTTC.

The CDR3 sequence is CASSLLGQVGGEAFF. CDR3 DNA: TGTGCCAGCAGCCTATTGGGACAGGTGGGTGGCGAAGCTTTCTTT. The J gene is TRBJ1-1, the V gene TRBV3-1 (or the pseudogene TRBV3-2), with 8 bases matching TRBD1. The germline V gene encodes CDR1 LGHDT and CDR2 YNNKEL (reference sequence). V was pared by 4 bases and J by 8 bases, with 12 bases of the junction left unmatched. The CDR3 sequence is 15 residues long.

This clone was seen only once. This rearrangement joins TRBV7-2 to TRBJ1-4; TRBD1 is a possible D gene (5 bases). This CDR3 is 15 amino acids long. The germline V and J ends were trimmed by 1 base and 7 bases, with 13 bases remaining between them. Germline values: CDR1 SGHTA, CDR2 FQGNSA. CDR3 loop: CASSLVGAGVEKLFF. Here the CDR3 DNA reads TGTGCCAGCAGCTTAGTCGGGGCTGGAGTTGAAAAACTGTTTTTT.

This clone was detected only a few times. The V gene is TRBV25-1, the J gene TRBJ1-1; D gene uncertain. This CDR3 spans 13 amino acids. V was shortened by 1 base and J by 1 base, with 4 bases between the two germline ends. CDR1 is MGHDK and CDR2 is SYGVNS in the germline V gene. The CDR3 DNA reads TGTGCCAGCAGTGAATTGAAGAACACTGAAGCTTTCTTT. It yields the protein CASSELKNTEAFF.

The V gene is TRBV4-3, the J gene TRBJ2-7; TRBD1 matches 7 bases. This CDR3 spans 13 amino acids. Germline values: CDR1 LGHNA, CDR2 YSLEER. Germline trimming cut 5 bases from V and 3 bases from J; bases unmatched to any gene: 4. CDR3 DNA sequence: TGCGCCAGCAGCGGACAGGTGGTCTACGAGCAGTACGTC. Its translation is CASSGQVVYEQYV.

This chain joins TRBV27 and TRBJ2-7, with D perhaps matching TRBD1 (6 bases). Looked up from germline, CDR1 is MNHEY and CDR2 is SMNVEV (reference sequence). V gave up 1 base and J gave up 5 bases, with 12 bases separating them. This CDR3 region has 14 residues. This chain's CDR3 is CASSLLGAEHEQYF. CDR3 coding DNA: TGTGCCAGCAGTTTATTGGGGGCAGAACACGAGCAGTACTTC.

This sequence joins TRBV7-9 and TRBJ1-1, with TRBD1 as a possible D gene (6 bases). V was cut by 11 bases and J by 1 base, with 14 bases left in between. The CDR3 is made up of 13 amino acids. Germline CDR1 reads SEHNR; CDR2 reads FQNEAQ (reference sequence). The CDR3 nucleotides are TGTGCCGTCAGGGGCGGTGGGAACACTGAAGCTTTCTTT. It encodes CAVRGGGNTEAFF.

This clone has just one count. This chain connects TRBV7-3 to TRBJ2-1, with 8 nucleotides matching TRBD2. Germline V gene sequence: CDR1 SGHTA, CDR2 FQGTGA. The trim removed 4 bases at V and 5 bases at J, leaving 7 bases unmatched. The CDR3 runs to 15 residues. The CDR3 region is CASSSLGLVNNEQFF. For the CDR3, the DNA is TGTGCCAGCAGCTCTTTGGGACTAGTAAACAATGAGCAGTTCTTC.

The chain has TRBV6-5 and TRBJ1-6; D unclear. Trimming took off 4 bases at V and 9 bases at J, with 10 bases between the two ends. The CDR3 consists of 13 residues. Germline values: CDR1 MNHEY, CDR2 SVGAGI. CDR3 sequence: CASSSEGSSPLHF. CDR3 in DNA: TGTGCCAGCAGTTCGGAAGGGAGTTCACCCCTCCACTTT.

The chain is built from TRBV27 and TRBJ1-1; D is possibly TRBD1 (5 bases). This CDR3 region has 15 residues. V was shortened by 7 bases and J by 4 bases, with 19 bases between the two germline ends. Germline V gives CDR1 MNHEY, CDR2 SMNVEV (reference sequence). CDR3 protein: CASITRQGLITEAFF. CDR3 DNA sequence: TGTGCCAGCATAACGAGGCAGGGTCTGATCACTGAAGCTTTCTTT.

V usage is TRBV6-4 and J usage is TRBJ2-3; 13 bases map to TRBD2. V gave up 8 bases and J gave up 1 base; unmatched junction bases: 3. Germline assignment: CDR1 MRHNA and CDR2 SNTAGT. CDR3 length: 15 amino acids. CDR3 region: CASRTSGGGTDTQYF. CDR3 nucleotide sequence: TGTGCCAGCCGCACTAGCGGGGGGGGCACAGATACGCAGTATTTT.